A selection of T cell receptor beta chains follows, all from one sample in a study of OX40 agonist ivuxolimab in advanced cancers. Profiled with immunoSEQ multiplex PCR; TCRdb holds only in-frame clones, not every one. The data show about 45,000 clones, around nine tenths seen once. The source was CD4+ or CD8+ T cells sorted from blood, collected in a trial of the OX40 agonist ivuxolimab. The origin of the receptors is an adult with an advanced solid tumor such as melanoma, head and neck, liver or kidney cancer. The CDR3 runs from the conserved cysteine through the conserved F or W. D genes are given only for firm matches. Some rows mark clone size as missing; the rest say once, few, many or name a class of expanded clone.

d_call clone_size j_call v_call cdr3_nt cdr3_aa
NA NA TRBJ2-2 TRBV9 TGTGCCAGCAGCGTAGAGGGTAGGGGCACCGGGGAGCTGTTTTTT CASSVEGRGTGELFF
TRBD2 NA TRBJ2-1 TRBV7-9 TGTGCCAGCAGCACCAGACTAGCGGCAAGCTACAATGAGCAGTTCTTC CASSTRLAASYNEQFF
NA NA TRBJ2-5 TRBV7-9 TGTGCCAGCAGCTTAGGGGGGACCTCGGAGACCCAGTACTTC CASSLGGTSETQYF
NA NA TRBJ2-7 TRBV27 TGTGCCAGCGCCCTGGTACGGGAGAAGTTGAGGGAGCAGTACTTC CASALVREKLREQYF
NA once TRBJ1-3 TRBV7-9 TGTGCCAGCAGCTTAGTATTGGGATCTGGAAACACCATATATTTT CASSLVLGSGNTIYF
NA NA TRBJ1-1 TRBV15 TGTGCCACCAGCAGACAGGGGGAAGCTTTCTTT CATSRQGEAFF
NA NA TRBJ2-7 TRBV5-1 TGCGCCAGCAGCAACTCCTACGAGCAGTACTTC CASSNSYEQYF
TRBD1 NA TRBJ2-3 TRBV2 TGTGCCAGCAGCCGTAGGGACAGGGAGACAGATACGCAGTATTTT CASSRRDRETDTQYF
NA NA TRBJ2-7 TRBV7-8 TGTGCCAGCAGCTTAAGGATCGGGAACGAGCAGTACTTC CASSLRIGNEQYF
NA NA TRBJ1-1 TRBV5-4 TGTGCCAGCAGCTTGGTGGGCACGTACACTGAAGCTTTCTTT CASSLVGTYTEAFF
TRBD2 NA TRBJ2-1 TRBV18 TGTGCCAGCTCACCAGTAATAGCGGGAGGTGAGCAGTTCTTC CASSPVIAGGEQFF
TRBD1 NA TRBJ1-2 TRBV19 TGTGCCAGTAGTATTGACAGGGAGGGTTCCGACTATGGCTACACCTTC CASSIDREGSDYGYTF
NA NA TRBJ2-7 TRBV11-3 TGTGCCAGCAGCTTAGATAGCGGAACCTACGAGCAGTACTTC CASSLDSGTYEQYF
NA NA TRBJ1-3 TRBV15 TGTGCCACCAGCAGAGAGGGGGTGAGCAGCTCTGGAAACACCATATATTTT CATSREGVSSSGNTIYF
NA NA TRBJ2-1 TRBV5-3 TGTGCCAGCAGCCTACTGCTCCCTGAGCAGTTCTTC CASSLLLPEQFF